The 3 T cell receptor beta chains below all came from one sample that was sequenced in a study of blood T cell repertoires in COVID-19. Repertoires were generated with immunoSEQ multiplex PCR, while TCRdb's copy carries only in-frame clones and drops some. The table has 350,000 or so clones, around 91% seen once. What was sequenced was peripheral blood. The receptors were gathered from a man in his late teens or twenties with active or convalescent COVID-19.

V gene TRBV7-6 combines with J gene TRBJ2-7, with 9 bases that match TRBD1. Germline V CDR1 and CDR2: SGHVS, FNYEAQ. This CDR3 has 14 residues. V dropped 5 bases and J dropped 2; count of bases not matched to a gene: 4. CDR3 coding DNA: TGTGCCAGCAGCGCGGGACAGGGAGCCTACGAGCAGTACTTC. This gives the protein CASSAGQGAYEQYF.

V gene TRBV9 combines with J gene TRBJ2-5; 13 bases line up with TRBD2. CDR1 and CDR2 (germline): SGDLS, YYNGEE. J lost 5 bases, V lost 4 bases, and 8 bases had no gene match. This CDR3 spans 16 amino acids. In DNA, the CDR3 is TGTGCCAGCAGCACAACTAGCGGGAGGGCCGAGGAGACCCAGTACTTC. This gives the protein CASSTTSGRAEETQYF.

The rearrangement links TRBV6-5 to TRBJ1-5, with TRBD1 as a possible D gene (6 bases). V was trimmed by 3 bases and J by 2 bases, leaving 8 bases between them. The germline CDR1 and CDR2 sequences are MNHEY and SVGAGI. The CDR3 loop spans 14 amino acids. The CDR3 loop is CASSYSGGNQPQHF. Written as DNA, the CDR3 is TGTGCCAGCAGTTATTCAGGGGGCAATCAGCCCCAGCATTTT.